The next 23 T cell receptor beta chains were all read from a single sample in a study of identifying expanded T cells in peripheral blood. Produced via immunoSEQ multiplex PCR; TCRdb's table is partial and in-frame only. The sample has around 82,000 clones, less than 90% seen once. Sequenced material: blood. Source of these receptors: a person aged 18 to 70 in good health.

The gene calls are TRBV4-2 and TRBJ1-5; TRBD1 matches at 7 bases. The trim removed 5 bases at V and 4 bases at J, leaving 8 bases unmatched. Germline CDR1 reads LGHNA; CDR2 reads YNFKEQ. This CDR3 is built from 15 residues. CDR3 in DNA: TGTGCCAGCAGCGAGGCAGGGGGTCCGAATCAGCCCCAGCATTTT. Translated, it gives CASSEAGGPNQPQHF.

This clone is a singleton in its sample. The chain couples TRBV28 to TRBJ1-5; no reliable D call. CDR3 length: 15 residues. The germline V gene has CDR1 MDHEN and CDR2 SYDVKM. V lost 6 bases to trimming and J lost 0 bases, with 12 bases between them. In DNA, the CDR3 is TGTGCCAGCAGCTATCCAGCAGATAGCAATCAGCCCCAGCATTTT. Translation gives CASSYPADSNQPQHF.

This clone was seen repeatedly, ten times or more. The chain uses TRBV6-6 and TRBJ2-7; D gene uncertain. This CDR3 spans 12 amino acids. Germline values: CDR1 MNHNY, CDR2 SVGAGI (reference sequence). V gave up 5 bases and J gave up 3 bases, with 8 bases separating them. The CDR3 spells CASSDGYYEQYF. For the CDR3, the DNA is TGTGCCAGCAGTGACGGTTACTACGAGCAGTACTTC.

This chain's CDR3 is CASSSVDSFEQYF. The CDR3 DNA follows: TGTGCCAGCAGCTCGGTGGACTCTTTCGAGCAGTACTTC. This chain joins TRBV5-6 and TRBJ2-7, with D perhaps TRBD2 (5 bases). The CDR3 runs to 13 residues. The V gene lost 3 bases and the J gene lost 6 bases, with 13 bases spanning the gap. Germline V gives CDR1 SGHDT, CDR2 YYEEEE.

This clone has just a few counts. The chain links TRBV15 to TRBJ2-7; 8 nucleotides line up with TRBD2. This CDR3 comprises 15 residues. In germline, CDR1 is LNHNV, CDR2 YYDKDF (reference sequence). The J segment lost 3 bases and the V segment lost 0 bases, leaving 4 bases of the junction unmatched. CDR3 sequence: CATSREASGSYEQYF. DNA for the CDR3: TGTGCCACCAGCAGAGAAGCCAGCGGGAGCTACGAGCAGTACTTC.

The chain joins TRBV7-2 to TRBJ2-1; D remains ambiguous. CDR3 length equals 12 residues. Per the germline V gene, CDR1 is SGHTA and CDR2 is FQGNSA. Trimming removed 2 bases at V and 11 bases at J, with 10 bases between. The CDR3 DNA sequence: TGTGCCAGCAGCTTACCCGTGGGTAAGCAGTTCTTC. Residues: CASSLPVGKQFF.

The chain joins TRBV18 to TRBJ2-2; D gene ambiguous. The CDR3 sequence is 12 residues long. Trimming removed 6 bases from V and 4 bases from J, with 6 bases in between. From germline, CDR1 is KGHSH and CDR2 LQKENI. CDR3 coding DNA: TGTGCCAGCTCGCCGGGCACCGGGGAGCTGTTTTTT. This gives the protein CASSPGTGELFF.

The gene calls are TRBV4-1 and TRBJ2-1; D remains ambiguous. There are 16 residues in the CDR3. V was shortened by 1 base and J by 0 bases, with 10 bases between the two germline ends. Germline lookup yields CDR1 MGHRA and CDR2 YSYEKL. CDR3 DNA sequence: TGCGCCAGCAGCCAAGGAAGAGTTCGCTCCTACAATGAGCAGTTCTTC. Translation: CASSQGRVRSYNEQFF.

The gene calls are TRBV19 and TRBJ2-3, with 10 bases matching TRBD1. Germline V gives CDR1 LNHDA, CDR2 SQIVND (reference sequence). V lost 2 bases and J lost 4; bases outside the gene matches: 12. The CDR3 is 18 amino acids. CDR3 sequence reads: CASSISGTGVLGPDTQYF. As DNA, the CDR3 is TGTGCCAGTAGTATAAGTGGGACAGGGGTGCTCGGCCCAGATACGCAGTATTTT.

V gene TRBV28 combines with J gene TRBJ2-6; D is unresolved. Germline V lookup: CDR1 MDHEN, CDR2 SYDVKM. Trimming took off 3 bases at V and 2 bases at J, with 14 bases between the two ends. The CDR3 has 17 amino acids. As DNA, the CDR3 is TGTGCCAGCAGTTTTTTACCCTACAGAACTGGGGCCAACGTCCTGACTTTC. Amino acid sequence: CASSFLPYRTGANVLTF.

The rearrangement links TRBV27 to TRBJ2-7; D not certain. The V and J ends lost 4 bases and 3 bases respectively, with 4 bases between them. Germline V gene sequence: CDR1 MNHEY, CDR2 SMNVEV (reference sequence). CDR3 length: 11 residues. In DNA form, the CDR3 reads TGTGCCAGCAGTTCCCTCTACGAGCAGTACTTC. Residues: CASSSLYEQYF.

Comments on this clone: The identical CDR3 is also encoded by other nucleotide sequences in the sample. The chain employs TRBV18 and TRBJ2-3; D call uncertain. From germline, CDR1 is KGHSH and CDR2 LQKENI. The CDR3 sequence is 11 residues long. Trimming cost V 3 bases and J 2 bases, with 0 bases left between them. The CDR3 reads CASSPTDTQYF. CDR3 DNA sequence: TGTGCCAGCTCACCCACAGATACGCAGTATTTT.

As concerns this clone: A junction end diverges from the germline sequence, so it may reflect a read error. The gene calls are TRBV7-7 and TRBJ2-4; TRBD2 matches 7 bases. CDR3 length equals 17 residues. Germline V lookup: CDR1 SSHAT, CDR2 FNYEAQ (reference sequence). The CDR3 here is CASSGVPGPLGWNIQYF. CDR3 in DNA: TGTGCTAGCAGCGGGGTTCCGGGACCCCTGGGCTGGAACATTCAGTACTTC.

The chain has TRBV15 and TRBJ2-1; maybe TRBD2 (5 bases). Per the germline V gene, CDR1 is LNHNV and CDR2 is YYDKDF (reference sequence). The CDR3 consists of 16 residues. The ends were cut back, 0 bases at V and 5 bases at J, with 14 bases in the middle. The CDR3 DNA sequence: TGTGCCACCAGCAGAGATCCGAGCGGTAAAAACAATGAGCAGTTCTTC. Protein: CATSRDPSGKNNEQFF.

Judged by abundance, this clone is medium-sized. The CDR3: CASSLTPRTEYSGYGYTF. CDR3 bases: TGTGCCAGCAGTTTGACTCCACGGACGGAGTACTCTGGGTATGGCTACACCTTC. The chain couples TRBV27 to TRBJ1-2; D unresolved. The CDR3 loop spans 18 amino acids. V dropped 3 bases and J dropped 5 bases, with 25 bases sitting between them. Germline lookup yields CDR1 MNHEY and CDR2 SMNVEV (reference sequence).

The chain links TRBV5-6 to TRBJ1-1; D remains unclear. CDR3 length: 14 residues. V lost 2 bases and J lost 7, with 15 bases in between. Germline values: CDR1 SGHDT, CDR2 YYEEEE. The CDR3 region has the DNA TGTGCCAGCAGCTTATTCCAGGTTTCAGGTGAAGCTTTCTTT. Its translation: CASSLFQVSGEAFF.

The chain links TRBV6-5 to TRBJ1-5; 8 bases map to TRBD1. The CDR3 length is 13 residues. Germline V gene sequence: CDR1 MNHEY, CDR2 SVGAGI. J was trimmed by 4 bases and V by 11 bases; bases with no gene match: 7. The CDR3 here is CAGHRGANQPQHF. CDR3 sequence (DNA): TGTGCCGGACACAGGGGGGCGAATCAGCCCCAGCATTTT.

The genes are TRBV10-3 and TRBJ2-1; no reliable D call. Germline V gene lookup returns CDR1 ENHRY and CDR2 SYGVKD. This CDR3 has 13 residues. With 4 bases removed from V and 3 bases from J, the gap between germline ends came to 7 bases. The CDR3 region has the DNA TGTGCCATCAGTGTGATTGGCTACAATGAGCAGTTCTTC. It codes for CAISVIGYNEQFF.

This clone has only a few counts. The chain carries TRBV28 and TRBJ1-1; D is unclear. Germline V gene lookup returns CDR1 MDHEN and CDR2 SYDVKM. Trimming stripped 6 bases from V and 1 base from J, with 3 bases between. This CDR3 is 11 amino acids long. The CDR3: CASRENTEAFF. The CDR3 DNA reads as TGTGCCAGCAGAGAGAACACTGAAGCTTTCTTT.

This chain connects TRBV5-1 to TRBJ2-5, with 8 bases aligning to TRBD1. The CDR3 runs 14 residues. The ends lost 1 base at V and 4 bases at J; junction bases unmatched: 3. Germline values: CDR1 SGHRS, CDR2 YFSETQ. The CDR3 sequence: CASSLSDRGETQYF. CDR3 bases: TGCGCCAGCAGCTTGTCTGACAGGGGAGAGACCCAGTACTTC. Together with reference TRBV5-1 and TRBJ2-5, the CDR3 gives the full variable domain: KAGVTQTPRYLIKTRGQQVTLSCSPISGHRSVSWYQQTPGQGLQFLFEYFSETQRNKGNFPGRFSGRQFSNSRSEMNVSTLELGDSALYLCASSLSDRGETQYFGPGTRLLVL.

The chain joins TRBV7-8 to TRBJ2-2, with D perhaps matching TRBD1 or TRBD2 (5 bases each). This CDR3 comprises 15 residues. Germline CDR1 reads SGHVS; CDR2 reads FQNEAQ. The germline V and J ends were trimmed by 8 bases and 7 bases, with 20 bases remaining between them. The CDR3 nucleotides are TGTGCCAGCCCACCAGGGAGTAGCTCGGTCGGGGAGCTGTTTTTT. This sequence encodes CASPPGSSSVGELFF.

The table lists this clone with a count of one. The CDR3 here is CASSDIRVPEAKNIQYF. The CDR3 DNA is TGTGCCAGCAGTGACATCCGGGTCCCCGAGGCCAAAAACATTCAGTACTTC. This chain links TRBV6-1 with TRBJ2-4, with unresolved D. V shed 3 bases and J shed 1 base, with 16 bases lying between them. The CDR3 contains 17 residues. Germline CDR1 is MNHNS and CDR2 is SASEGT.

The rearrangement uses TRBV10-3 and TRBJ1-3; unclear D gene. CDR3 length: 12 amino acids. V gave up 7 bases and J gave up 1 base, with 5 bases separating them. CDR1 and CDR2 from the germline V gene are ENHRY and SYGVKD. The CDR3 DNA reads as TGTGCCATCACTGGGTCTGGAAACACCATATATTTT. The encoded protein is CAITGSGNTIYF.